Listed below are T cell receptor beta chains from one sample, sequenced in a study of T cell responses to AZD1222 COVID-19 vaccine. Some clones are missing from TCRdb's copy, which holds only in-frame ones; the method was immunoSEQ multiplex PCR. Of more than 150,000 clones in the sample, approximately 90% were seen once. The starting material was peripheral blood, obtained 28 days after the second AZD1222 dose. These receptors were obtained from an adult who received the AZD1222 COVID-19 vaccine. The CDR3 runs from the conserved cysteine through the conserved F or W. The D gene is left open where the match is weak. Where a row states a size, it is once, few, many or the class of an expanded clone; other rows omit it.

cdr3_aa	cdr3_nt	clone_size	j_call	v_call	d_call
CASSAPPNTDTQYF	TGCGCCAGCAGTGCTCCCCCTAACACAGATACGCAGTATTTT	-	TRBJ2-3	TRBV10-2	-
CASGVGAGNSPLHF	TGTGCCAGCGGCGTGGGGGCTGGGAATTCACCCCTCCACTTT	-	TRBJ1-6	TRBV6-5	-
CASSSAEVLMGYGYTF	TGTGCCAGCAGCTCTGCCGAGGTATTGATGGGCTATGGCTACACCTTC	-	TRBJ1-2	TRBV7-9	-
CASSYSNRGAEAFF	TGTGCCAGCAGTTACTCGAACAGGGGAGCTGAAGCTTTCTTT	-	TRBJ1-1	TRBV6-5	TRBD1
CASSLGQATLYGYTF	TGTGCCAGCAGCTTAGGACAGGCCACGTTATATGGCTACACCTTC	-	TRBJ1-2	TRBV7-2	-
CASSDGGVNGPSTDTQYF	TGCGCCAGCAGTGATGGCGGCGTGAACGGGCCGAGCACAGATACGCAGTATTTT	-	TRBJ2-3	TRBV10-2	-
CASSQDLTGYGTNEKLFF	TGTGCCAGCAGCCAAGATCTAACAGGGTATGGAACTAATGAAAAACTGTTTTTT	-	TRBJ1-4	TRBV4-2	-
CASSLNGQRNNYGYTF	TGTGCCAGCAGCTTGAACGGACAACGAAACAACTATGGCTACACCTTC	once	TRBJ1-2	TRBV5-6	-
CASSQEDGNTIYF	TGCGCCAGCAGTCAGGAGGATGGAAACACCATATATTTT	-	TRBJ1-3	TRBV10-2	-
CASSTTFRDRAYEQYF	TGTGCCAGCAGCACAACCTTCCGGGACAGGGCCTACGAGCAGTACTTC	once	TRBJ2-7	TRBV21-1	-
CASLLGAPSYEQYF	TGCGCCAGCCTACTCGGGGCGCCTTCCTACGAGCAGTACTTC	-	TRBJ2-7	TRBV10-2	-
CASSLVATPENGYTF	TGTGCCAGCAGCTTAGTAGCGACACCGGAGAATGGCTACACCTTC	-	TRBJ1-2	TRBV7-9	-
CACSRYNSPLHF	TGTGCCTGTTCCCGTTATAATTCACCCCTCCACTTT	once	TRBJ1-6	TRBV30	-
CASSDPGQGVYEQYF	TGTGCCAGCAGCGATCCGGGACAGGGGGTTTACGAGCAGTACTTC	few	TRBJ2-7	TRBV5-4	TRBD1
CASRDPYPSGTEAFF	TGTGCCAGCAGGGACCCCTACCCCTCCGGCACTGAAGCTTTCTTT	-	TRBJ1-1	TRBV28	-
CASSIDGFSEKLFF	TGTGCCAGTAGTATAGACGGGTTCAGCGAAAAACTGTTTTTT	-	TRBJ1-4	TRBV19	-
CASSPRQNTEAFF	TGTGCCAGCTCACCACGCCAGAACACTGAAGCTTTCTTT	-	TRBJ1-1	TRBV18	-
CTSWKIDGYTF	TGCACCTCTTGGAAGATAGATGGCTACACCTTC	-	TRBJ1-2	TRBV20-1	-
CASSLVARGRTEAFF	TGTGCCAGCAGCTTAGTGGCCAGGGGGCGAACTGAAGCTTTCTTT	-	TRBJ1-1	TRBV7-2	TRBD1
CASSESGGYGNTIYF	TGTGCCAGCAGCGAGAGCGGGGGCTATGGAAACACCATATATTTT	-	TRBJ1-3	TRBV9	-
CASSMARTAGGYEQYF	TGTGCCAGTAGTATGGCCCGCACCGCGGGGGGGTACGAGCAGTACTTC	-	TRBJ2-7	TRBV19	TRBD2
CASSYRTGRYEQYF	TGTGCCAGCAGCTATCGGACAGGGAGGTACGAGCAGTACTTC	-	TRBJ2-7	TRBV5-8	TRBD1
CASSFLAGGQDTQYF	TGTGCCAGTAGTTTCCTAGCGGGAGGGCAAGATACGCAGTATTTT	-	TRBJ2-3	TRBV19	TRBD2
CASSSLPGQGSTEAFF	TGTGCCAGCAGTTCTCTCCCGGGACAGGGCTCCACTGAAGCTTTCTTT	-	TRBJ1-1	TRBV6-2/TRBV6-3	TRBD1
CASRWPQGARGYTF	TGTGCCAGCAGATGGCCACAGGGGGCTCGGGGCTACACCTTC	-	TRBJ1-2	TRBV6-5	TRBD1
CSVEKSSRANEQFF	TGCAGCGTTGAAAAGAGCAGCAGGGCGAATGAGCAGTTCTTC	-	TRBJ2-1	TRBV29-1	-
CASSDSGGLAQFF	TGTGCCAGCAGTGACTCAGGGGGCCTAGCTCAGTTCTTC	-	TRBJ2-1	TRBV6-4	TRBD1
CASSQTQRAFF	TGTGCCAGCAGCCAAACGCAACGAGCTTTCTTT	-	TRBJ1-1	TRBV3-1/TRBV3-2	-
CASSLAFGTEGGNQTQYF	TGTGCCAGCAGCTTAGCATTTGGGACCGAGGGGGGTAACCAGACCCAGTACTTC	-	TRBJ2-5	TRBV7-9	-
CATRSGSGSYNEQFF	TGTGCCACCAGAAGCGGGAGTGGCTCCTACAATGAGCAGTTCTTC	-	TRBJ2-1	TRBV15	TRBD2